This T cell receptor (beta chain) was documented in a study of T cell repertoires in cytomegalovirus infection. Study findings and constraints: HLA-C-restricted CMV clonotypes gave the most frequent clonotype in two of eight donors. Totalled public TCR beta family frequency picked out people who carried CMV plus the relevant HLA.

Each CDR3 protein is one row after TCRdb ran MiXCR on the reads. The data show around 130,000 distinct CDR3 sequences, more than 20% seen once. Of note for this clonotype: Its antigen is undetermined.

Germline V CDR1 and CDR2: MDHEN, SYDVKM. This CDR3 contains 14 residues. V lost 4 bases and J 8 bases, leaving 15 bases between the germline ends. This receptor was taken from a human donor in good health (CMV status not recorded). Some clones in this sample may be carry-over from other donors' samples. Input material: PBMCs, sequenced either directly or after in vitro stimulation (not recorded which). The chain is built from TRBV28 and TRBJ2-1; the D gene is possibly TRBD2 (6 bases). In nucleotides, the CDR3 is TGTGCCAGCAGTTGGGTTCGGGAGAGATATGAGCAGTTCTTC. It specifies CASSWVRERYEQFF.